One and the same sample provided the 2 T cell receptor beta chains below, sequenced in a study of response to subunit inactivated influenza vaccine. One entry per CDR3 protein results from TCRdb running MiXCR on the RT-PCR reads. Among about 650,000 distinct CDR3 sequences listed, around 15% were seen once. Material: PBMCs from blood, obtained approximately 15 days before vaccination. All receptors derive from a man aged 50 or older who received an inactivated influenza vaccine.

The CDR3 is CASSSSMDSQETQYF. As DNA, the CDR3 is TGTGCCAGCAGTTCCTCCATGGACAGCCAAGAGACCCAGTACTTC. The genes are TRBV6-2 or TRBV6-3 and TRBJ2-5; a possible D gene is TRBD1 (6 bases). The germline V and J ends were trimmed by 4 bases and 1 base, with 13 bases remaining between them. The CDR3 is 15 amino acids. Germline V gives CDR1 MNHEY, CDR2 SVGEGT.

This clonotype has a handful of counts. The chain recombines TRBV6-1 with TRBJ2-3, with D perhaps TRBD2 (6 bases). The CDR3 extends over 15 amino acids. Trimming shortened V by 6 bases and J by 1 base, and 14 bases separated the two germline ends. The germline V gene has CDR1 MNHNS and CDR2 SASEGT. CDR3 region: CASRNPGTGTDTQYF. Here the CDR3 DNA reads TGTGCCAGCAGAAACCCCGGGACTGGCACAGATACGCAGTATTTT.